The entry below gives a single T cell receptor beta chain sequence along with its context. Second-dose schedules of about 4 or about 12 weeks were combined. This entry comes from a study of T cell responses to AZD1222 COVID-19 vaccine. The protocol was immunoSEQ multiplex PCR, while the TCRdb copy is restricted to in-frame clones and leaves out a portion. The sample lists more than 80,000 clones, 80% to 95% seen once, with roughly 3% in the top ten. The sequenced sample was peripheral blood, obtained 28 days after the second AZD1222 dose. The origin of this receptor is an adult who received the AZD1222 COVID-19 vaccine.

In nucleotides, the CDR3 is TGTGCCAGCAGCTTTGGGGACAGCAATGAGCAGTTCTTC. Its translation is CASSFGDSNEQFF. The chain has TRBV11-2 and TRBJ2-1; 7 nucleotides agree with TRBD1. Unmatched junction bases numbered 2, after V lost 3 bases and J lost 6 bases. There are 13 residues in the CDR3. Germline V gives CDR1 SGHAT, CDR2 FQNNGV. The full variable domain, in which reference TRBV11-2 and TRBJ2-1 provide the parts outside the CDR3, is EAGVAQSPRYKIIEKRQSVAFWCNPISGHATLYWYQQILGQGPKLLIQFQNNGVVDDSQLPKDRFSAERLKGVDSTLKIQPAKLEDSAVYLCASSFGDSNEQFFGPGTRLTVL.